Listed below are T cell receptor beta chains from one sample, sequenced in a study of blood T cell repertoires in COVID-19. Sequenced by immunoSEQ multiplex PCR; TCRdb stores in-frame clones only, minus some. The sample consists of roughly 73,000 clones, about nine tenths of them appearing once. The sample taken for sequencing was peripheral blood. The receptors shown here come from an elderly woman with active or convalescent COVID-19. Both conserved end residues are part of each CDR3.

V: TRBV7-9
CDR3: CASSLEYLGAGYEQYF

V: TRBV7-2
CDR3: CASSQRVRSGNTIYF

V: TRBV15
CDR3: CATSRTSFYGYTF

V: TRBV7-6
CDR3: CASSPSPLTVQYF

V: TRBV5-6
CDR3: CASSSTGSGETQYF

V: TRBV5-1
CDR3: CASSPDPGNIQPLHF

V: TRBV27
CDR3: CASSLREKYGYTF

V: TRBV6-6
CDR3: CASIRYSNQPQHF

V: TRBV28
CDR3: CASNFVGAQNTEAFF

V: TRBV5-4
CDR3: CASSRRQLAGGSTDTQYF

V: TRBV19
CDR3: CASSRARMNTEAFF

V: TRBV28
CDR3: CASSPGGGGIYEQYF

V: TRBV5-4
CDR3: CASSNQKSYGYTF

V: TRBV4-1
CDR3: CASSQGLGADYEQYF

V: TRBV19
CDR3: CASSIETGLGEAFF

V: TRBV4-2
CDR3: CASSQVINRYEQYF

V: TRBV7-8
CDR3: CASSPTSGGAGDTQYF